The clone carrying this T cell receptor beta chain was counted only a few times. The germline gives CDR1 LNHDA, CDR2 SQIVND (reference sequence). The CDR3 consists of 13 residues. The V end was cut by 10 bases, the J end by 2 bases, with 15 bases between. With 60 Vbeta and 13 Jbeta primers, the PCR was carried out. The protocol was immunoSEQ multiplex PCR, while the TCRdb copy is restricted to in-frame clones and leaves out a portion. The table includes about 180,000 clones, more than 65% detected once. The data were obtained in a study of cytomegalovirus exposure and HLA in healthy donors. The gene calls are TRBV19 and TRBJ2-7; D perhaps matches TRBD1 (6 bases). This TCR came from a woman aged 50 to 60 in good health and CMV-seronegative. The sequencing input was PBMCs. The CDR3: CAKYRDTPYEQYF. Written as DNA, the CDR3 is TGTGCCAAATACCGGGACACACCCTACGAGCAGTACTTC.